The sequence of this T cell receptor beta chain was determined in a study of CXCR3-negative and CXCR3-positive naive CD8 T cells. Study-wide background: The libraries together contributed about 135 million TRB reads, each supplying about 1.5 +/- 0.3 million. General study findings and limits: The naive subsets expressed comparable surface CD5, and the authors inferred TCR strength from TRB CDR3 properties. More hydrophobic TRB CDR3s were found in CXCR3-positive naive cells than in CXCR3-negative naive cells. Naive subsets were similarly diverse, while memory CD8+ repertoires were much less diverse.

The authors prepared UMI-labeled TRB cDNA libraries by 5' RACE. With the 5' RACE reads reprocessed, TCRdb shows one record per CDR3 protein and no DNA. The specimen's table records 100,000 to 150,000 distinct CDR3 sequences. On this clonotype: Antigen unknown.

The sample comprised naive CXCR3+ CD8+ T cells from blood. The subset was: CD45RO-CCR7+CD27+CD95- naive CD8+ T cells expressing CXCR3 (TNR3+). The TCR originated in a human donor in good health. Some clones in this sample may be carry-over from other donors' samples.

The CDR3 reads CSVPQGAELFF. This chain joins TRBV29-1 and TRBJ1-4; TCRdb picks TRBD1, but there is no DNA to check that call. Germline values: CDR1 SQVTM, CDR2 ANQGSEA. The CDR3 covers 11 residues.